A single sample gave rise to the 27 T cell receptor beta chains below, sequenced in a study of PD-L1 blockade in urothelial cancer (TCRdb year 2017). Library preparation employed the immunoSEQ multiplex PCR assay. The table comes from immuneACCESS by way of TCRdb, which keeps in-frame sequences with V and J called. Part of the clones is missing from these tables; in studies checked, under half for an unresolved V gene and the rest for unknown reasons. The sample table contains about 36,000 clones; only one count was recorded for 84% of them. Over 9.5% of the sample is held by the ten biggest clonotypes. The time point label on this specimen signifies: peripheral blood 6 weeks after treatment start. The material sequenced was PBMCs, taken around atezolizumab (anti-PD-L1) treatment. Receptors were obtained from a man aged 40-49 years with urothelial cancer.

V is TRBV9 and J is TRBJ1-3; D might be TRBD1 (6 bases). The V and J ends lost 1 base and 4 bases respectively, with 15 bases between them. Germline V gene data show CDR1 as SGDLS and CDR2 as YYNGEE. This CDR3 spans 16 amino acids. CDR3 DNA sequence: TGTGCCAGCAGCGTAACCTCGACAGGCGGCGGAAACACCATATATTTT. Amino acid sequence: CASSVTSTGGGNTIYF.

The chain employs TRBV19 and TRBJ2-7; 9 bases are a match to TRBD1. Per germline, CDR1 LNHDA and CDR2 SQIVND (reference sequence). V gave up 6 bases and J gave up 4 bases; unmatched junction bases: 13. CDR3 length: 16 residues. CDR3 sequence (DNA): TGTGCCAGTAGCAGGGGACAGGGAACGGAATTGTACGAGCAGTACTTC. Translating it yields CASSRGQGTELYEQYF.

The CDR3 here is CASSLAPPAGATDTQYF. The CDR3 DNA sequence: TGTGCCAGCAGCTTAGCCCCTCCAGCGGGAGCAACAGATACGCAGTATTTT. The V gene is TRBV7-8, the J gene TRBJ2-3; 8 positions agree with TRBD2. The length of the CDR3 is 17 residues. Germline V gives CDR1 SGHVS, CDR2 FQNEAQ. V lost 0 bases, J lost 3 bases, and 8 bases stayed unmatched. Full variable domain (remainder filled in from reference TRBV7-8 and TRBJ2-3): GAGVSQSPRYKVAKRGQDVALRCDPISGHVSLFWYQQALGQGPEFLTYFQNEAQLDKSGLPSDRFFAERPEGSVSTLKIQRTQQEDSAVYLCASSLAPPAGATDTQYFGPGTRLTVL.

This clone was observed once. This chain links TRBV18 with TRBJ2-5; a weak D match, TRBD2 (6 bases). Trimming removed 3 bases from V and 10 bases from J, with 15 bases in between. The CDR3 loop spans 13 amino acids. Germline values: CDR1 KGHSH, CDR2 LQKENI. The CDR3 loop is CASSPTEGGGQYF. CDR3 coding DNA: TGTGCCAGCTCACCGACAGAGGGAGGCGGCCAGTACTTC.

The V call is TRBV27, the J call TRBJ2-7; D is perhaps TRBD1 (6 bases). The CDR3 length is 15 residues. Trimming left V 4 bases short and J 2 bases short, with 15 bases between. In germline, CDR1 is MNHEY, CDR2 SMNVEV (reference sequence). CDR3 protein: CASSSLTGRTYEQYF. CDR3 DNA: TGTGCCAGCAGTTCACTGACAGGTCGAACCTACGAGCAGTACTTC.

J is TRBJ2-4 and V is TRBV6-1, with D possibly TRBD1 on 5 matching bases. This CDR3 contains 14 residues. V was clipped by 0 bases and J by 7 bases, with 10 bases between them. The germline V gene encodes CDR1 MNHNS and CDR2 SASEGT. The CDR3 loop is CASSEARARNIQYF. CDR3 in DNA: TGTGCCAGCAGTGAAGCCAGGGCGAGGAACATTCAGTACTTC.

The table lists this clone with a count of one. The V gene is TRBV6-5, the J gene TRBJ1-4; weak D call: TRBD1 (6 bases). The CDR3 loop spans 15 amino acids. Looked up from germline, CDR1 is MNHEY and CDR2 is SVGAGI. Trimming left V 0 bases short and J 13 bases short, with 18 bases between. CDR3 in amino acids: CASSYSTRGVSGLFF. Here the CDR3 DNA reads TGTGCCAGCAGTTACTCGACCAGGGGAGTAAGCGGACTGTTTTTT.

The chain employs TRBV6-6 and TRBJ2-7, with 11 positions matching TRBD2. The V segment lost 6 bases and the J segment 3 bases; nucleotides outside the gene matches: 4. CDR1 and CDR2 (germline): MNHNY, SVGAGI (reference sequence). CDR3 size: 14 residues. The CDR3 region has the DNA TGTGCCAGCAGCACAACTAGCGGGAGCTACGAGCAGTACTTC. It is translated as CASSTTSGSYEQYF.

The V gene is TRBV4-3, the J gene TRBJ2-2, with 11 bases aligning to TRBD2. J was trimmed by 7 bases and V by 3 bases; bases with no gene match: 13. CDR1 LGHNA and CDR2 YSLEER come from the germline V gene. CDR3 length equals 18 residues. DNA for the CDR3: TGCGCCAGCAGCCAGAGGCCCCCGAATAGCGGGAGGGTCGGGGAGCTGTTTTTT. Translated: CASSQRPPNSGRVGELFF.

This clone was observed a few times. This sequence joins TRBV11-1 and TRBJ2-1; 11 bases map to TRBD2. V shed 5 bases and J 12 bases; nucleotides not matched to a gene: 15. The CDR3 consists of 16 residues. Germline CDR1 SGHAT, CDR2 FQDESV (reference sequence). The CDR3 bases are TGTGCCAGCAGCCCCCTCGGTAGCGGGAGGGTATCGGGGCAGTTCTTC. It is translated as CASSPLGSGRVSGQFF.

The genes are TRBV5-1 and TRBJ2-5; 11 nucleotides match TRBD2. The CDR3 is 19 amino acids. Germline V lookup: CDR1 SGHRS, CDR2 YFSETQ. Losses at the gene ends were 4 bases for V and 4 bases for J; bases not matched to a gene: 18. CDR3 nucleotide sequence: TGCGCCAGCAGCACCACCGGGACGGAAATAGCGGGAGGGCCAGAGACCCAGTACTTC. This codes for CASSTTGTEIAGGPETQYF.

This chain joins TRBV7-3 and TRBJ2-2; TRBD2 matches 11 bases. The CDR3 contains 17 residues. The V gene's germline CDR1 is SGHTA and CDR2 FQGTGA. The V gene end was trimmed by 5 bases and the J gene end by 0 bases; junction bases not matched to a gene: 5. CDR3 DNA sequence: TGTGCCAGCAGCGCCGGGACTAGCGGCTCGAACACCGGGGAGCTGTTTTTT. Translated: CASSAGTSGSNTGELFF.

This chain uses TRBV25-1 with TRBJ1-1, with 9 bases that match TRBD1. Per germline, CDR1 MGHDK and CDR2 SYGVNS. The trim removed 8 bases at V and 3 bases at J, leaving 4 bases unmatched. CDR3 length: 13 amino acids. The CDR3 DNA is TGTGCCAGCGGACAGGGGCCCGACACTGAAGCTTTCTTT. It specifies CASGQGPDTEAFF.

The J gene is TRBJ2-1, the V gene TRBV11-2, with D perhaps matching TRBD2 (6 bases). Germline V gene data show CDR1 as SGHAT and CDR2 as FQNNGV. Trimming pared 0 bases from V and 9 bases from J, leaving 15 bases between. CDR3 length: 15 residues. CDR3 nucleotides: TGTGCCAGCAGCTTAGATCAGCGGGTAGTGGCTGAGCAGTTCTTC. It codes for CASSLDQRVVAEQFF.

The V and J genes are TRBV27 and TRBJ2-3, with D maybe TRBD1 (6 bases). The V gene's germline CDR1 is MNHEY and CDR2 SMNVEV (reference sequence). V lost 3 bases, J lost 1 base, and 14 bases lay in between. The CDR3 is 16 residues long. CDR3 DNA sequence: TGTGCCAGCAGTTTCCCAGGGGCTGGGGGCACAGATACGCAGTATTTT. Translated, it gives CASSFPGAGGTDTQYF.

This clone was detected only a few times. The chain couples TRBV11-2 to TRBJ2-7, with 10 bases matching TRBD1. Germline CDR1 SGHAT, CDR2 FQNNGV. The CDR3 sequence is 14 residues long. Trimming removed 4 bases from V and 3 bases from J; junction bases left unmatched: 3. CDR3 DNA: TGTGCCAGCAGCTGGACAGGGGGTCTCTACGAGCAGTACTTC. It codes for CASSWTGGLYEQYF.

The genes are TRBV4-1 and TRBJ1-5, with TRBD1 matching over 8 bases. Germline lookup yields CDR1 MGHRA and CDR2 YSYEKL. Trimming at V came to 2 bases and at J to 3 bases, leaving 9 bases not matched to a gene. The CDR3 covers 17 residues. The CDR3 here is CASSQTIIRGPNQPQHF. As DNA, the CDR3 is TGCGCCAGCAGCCAAACCATAATCAGGGGGCCCAATCAGCCCCAGCATTTT.

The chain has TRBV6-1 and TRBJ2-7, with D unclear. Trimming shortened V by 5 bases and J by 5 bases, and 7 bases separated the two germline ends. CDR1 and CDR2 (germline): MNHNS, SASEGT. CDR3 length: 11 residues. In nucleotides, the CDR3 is TGTGCCAGCAGTACAACCGACGAGCAGTACTTC. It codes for CASSTTDEQYF.

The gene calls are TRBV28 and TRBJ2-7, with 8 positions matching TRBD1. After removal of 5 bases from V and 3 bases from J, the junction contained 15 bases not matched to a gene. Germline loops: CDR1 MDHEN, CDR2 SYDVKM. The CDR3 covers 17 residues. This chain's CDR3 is CASSPTLDRDAVYEQYF. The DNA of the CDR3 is TGTGCCAGCAGTCCCACGCTGGACAGGGATGCTGTCTACGAGCAGTACTTC.

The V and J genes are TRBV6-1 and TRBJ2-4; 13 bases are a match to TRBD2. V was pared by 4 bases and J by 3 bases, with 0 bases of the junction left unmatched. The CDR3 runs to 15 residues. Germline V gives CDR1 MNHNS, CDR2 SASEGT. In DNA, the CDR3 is TGTGCCAGCAGTGGGACTAGCGGGGGCAAAAACATTCAGTACTTC. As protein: CASSGTSGGKNIQYF.

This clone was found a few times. CDR3 sequence: CAFQNLNTEAFF. The CDR3 DNA is TGTGCCTTTCAGAACCTGAACACTGAAGCTTTCTTT. The chain uses TRBV30 and TRBJ1-1; no firm D call. The CDR3 has 12 amino acids. CDR1 and CDR2 from the germline V gene are GTSNPN and SVGIG (reference sequence). Trimming removed 7 bases at V and 0 bases at J, with 9 bases between.

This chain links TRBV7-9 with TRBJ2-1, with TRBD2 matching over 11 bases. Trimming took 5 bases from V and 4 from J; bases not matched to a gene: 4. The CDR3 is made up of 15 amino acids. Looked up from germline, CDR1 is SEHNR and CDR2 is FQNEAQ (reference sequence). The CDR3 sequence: CASSPRTSGYNEQFF. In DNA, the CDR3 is TGTGCCAGCAGCCCTCGGACTAGCGGGTACAATGAGCAGTTCTTC.

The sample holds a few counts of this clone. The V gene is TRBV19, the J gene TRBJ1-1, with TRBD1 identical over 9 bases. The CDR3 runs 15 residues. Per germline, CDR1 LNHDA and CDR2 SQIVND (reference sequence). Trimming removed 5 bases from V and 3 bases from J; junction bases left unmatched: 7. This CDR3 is CASSFRQGGDTEAFF. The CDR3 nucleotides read TGTGCCAGTAGTTTTAGACAGGGGGGTGACACTGAAGCTTTCTTT.

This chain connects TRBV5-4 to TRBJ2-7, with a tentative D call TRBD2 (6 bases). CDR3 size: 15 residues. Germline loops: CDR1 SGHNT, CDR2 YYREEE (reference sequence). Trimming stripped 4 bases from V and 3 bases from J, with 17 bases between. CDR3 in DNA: TGTGCCAGCAGCGAACCCGGGACTTACCACTACGAGCAGTACTTC. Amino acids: CASSEPGTYHYEQYF.

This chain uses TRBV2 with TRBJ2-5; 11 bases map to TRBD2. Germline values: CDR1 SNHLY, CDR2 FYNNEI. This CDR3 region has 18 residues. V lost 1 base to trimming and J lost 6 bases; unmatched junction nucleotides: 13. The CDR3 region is CASSEGAGASGRWKTQYF. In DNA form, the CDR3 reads TGTGCCAGCAGTGAAGGTGCGGGGGCTAGCGGGAGGTGGAAGACCCAGTACTTC. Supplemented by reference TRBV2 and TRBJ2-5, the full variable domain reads EPEVTQTPSHQVTQMGQEVILRCVPISNHLYFYWYRQILGQKVEFLVSFYNNEISEKSEIFDDQFSVERPDGSNFTLKIRSTKLEDSAMYFCASSEGAGASGRWKTQYFGPGTRLLVL.

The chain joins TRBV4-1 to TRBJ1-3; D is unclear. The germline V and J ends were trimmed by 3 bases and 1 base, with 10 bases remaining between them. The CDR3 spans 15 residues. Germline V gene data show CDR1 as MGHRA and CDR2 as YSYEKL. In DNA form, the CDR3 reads TGCGCCAGCAGCCAGTTCGGGTTATCTGGAAACACCATATATTTT. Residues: CASSQFGLSGNTIYF.

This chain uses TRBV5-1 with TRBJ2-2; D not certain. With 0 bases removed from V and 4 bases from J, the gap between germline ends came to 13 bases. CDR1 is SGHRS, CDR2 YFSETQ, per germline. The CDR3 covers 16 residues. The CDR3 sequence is CASSLEISAITGELFF. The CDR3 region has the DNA TGCGCCAGCAGCTTGGAGATCTCAGCGATCACCGGGGAGCTGTTTTTT.